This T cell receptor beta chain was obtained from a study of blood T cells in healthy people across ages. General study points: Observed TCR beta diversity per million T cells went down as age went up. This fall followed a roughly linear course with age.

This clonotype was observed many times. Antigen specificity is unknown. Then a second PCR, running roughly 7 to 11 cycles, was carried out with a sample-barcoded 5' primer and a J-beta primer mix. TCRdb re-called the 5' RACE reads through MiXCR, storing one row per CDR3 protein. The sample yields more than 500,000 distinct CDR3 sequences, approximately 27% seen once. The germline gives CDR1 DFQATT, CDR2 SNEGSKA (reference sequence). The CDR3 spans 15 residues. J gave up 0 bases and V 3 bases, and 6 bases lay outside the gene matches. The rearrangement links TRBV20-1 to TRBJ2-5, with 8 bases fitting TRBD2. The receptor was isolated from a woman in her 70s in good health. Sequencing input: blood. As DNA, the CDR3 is TGCAGTGCTAGGGATGGCGGGGGGAACCAAGAGACCCAGTACTTC. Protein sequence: CSARDGGGNQETQYF.